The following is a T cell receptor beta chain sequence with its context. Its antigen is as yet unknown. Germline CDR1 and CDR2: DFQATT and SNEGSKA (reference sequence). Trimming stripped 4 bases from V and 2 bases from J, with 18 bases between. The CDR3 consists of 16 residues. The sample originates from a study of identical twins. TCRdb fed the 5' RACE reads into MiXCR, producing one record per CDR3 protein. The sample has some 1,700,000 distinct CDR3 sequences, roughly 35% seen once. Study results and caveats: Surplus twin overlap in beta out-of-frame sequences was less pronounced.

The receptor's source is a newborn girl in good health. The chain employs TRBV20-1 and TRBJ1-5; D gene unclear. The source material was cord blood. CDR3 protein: CSATRSPWTRNQPQHF. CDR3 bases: TGCAGTGCTACAAGGAGCCCTTGGACGCGCAATCAGCCCCAGCATTTT.